This TCR beta chain was sequenced for a study of cytomegalovirus exposure and HLA in healthy donors. Study outcomes and limitations: An analysis that came later showed most CMV-associated TCR beta chains appearing HLA-restricted. While the bulk of TCR sequences proved rare, some public TCRs turned up in many donors. Later analysis revealed greater clonal expansion in HLA-associated TCR beta chains than in equally common others. TCR beta V- and J-gene trimming, according to a later analysis, was linked to a missense DCLRE1C variant.

Researchers ran the PCR with 60 Vbeta and 13 Jbeta primers. Profiled with immunoSEQ multiplex PCR; TCRdb holds only in-frame clones, not every one. The profile shows over 150,000 clones, approximately 80% of them singletons. There are 16 residues in the CDR3. The V and J ends lost 3 bases and 3 bases respectively, with 14 bases between them. The germline gives CDR1 SGHNT, CDR2 YENEEA. This clone was detected a few times. What it binds is unknown. V usage is TRBV11-3 and J usage is TRBJ2-2, with D perhaps TRBD2 (5 bases). Sequencing was performed on PBMCs. The clonotype originates from a boy aged 2 to 10 in good health and CMV-seronegative. CDR3 sequence reads: CASSFKTPADTGELFF. CDR3 coding DNA: TGTGCCAGCAGCTTCAAGACACCAGCGGACACCGGGGAGCTGTTTTTT.